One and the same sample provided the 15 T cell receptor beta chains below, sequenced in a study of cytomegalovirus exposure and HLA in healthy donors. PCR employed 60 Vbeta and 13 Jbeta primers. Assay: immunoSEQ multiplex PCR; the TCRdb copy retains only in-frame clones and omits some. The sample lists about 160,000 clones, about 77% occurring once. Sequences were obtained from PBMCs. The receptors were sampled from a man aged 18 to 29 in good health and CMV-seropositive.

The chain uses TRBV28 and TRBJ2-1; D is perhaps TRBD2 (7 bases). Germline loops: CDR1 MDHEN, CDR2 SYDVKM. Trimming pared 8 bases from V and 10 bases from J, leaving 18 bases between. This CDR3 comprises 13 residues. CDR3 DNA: TGTGCCAGCGTCAGCGGGGTACAGGGCGAGCAGTTCTTC. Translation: CASVSGVQGEQFF.

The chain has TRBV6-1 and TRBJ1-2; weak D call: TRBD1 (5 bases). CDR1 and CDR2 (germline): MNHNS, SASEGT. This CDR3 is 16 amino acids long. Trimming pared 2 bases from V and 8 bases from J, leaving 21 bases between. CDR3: CASSEMGGEKSHGYTF. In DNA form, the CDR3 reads TGTGCCAGCAGTGAAATGGGGGGGGAAAAGTCTCACGGCTACACCTTC.

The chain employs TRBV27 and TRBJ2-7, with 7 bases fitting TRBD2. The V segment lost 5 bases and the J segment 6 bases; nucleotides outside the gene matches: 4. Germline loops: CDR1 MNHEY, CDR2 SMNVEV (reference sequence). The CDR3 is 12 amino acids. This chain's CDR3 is CASSPGGFEQYF. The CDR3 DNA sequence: TGTGCCAGCAGTCCCGGGGGGTTCGAGCAGTACTTC.

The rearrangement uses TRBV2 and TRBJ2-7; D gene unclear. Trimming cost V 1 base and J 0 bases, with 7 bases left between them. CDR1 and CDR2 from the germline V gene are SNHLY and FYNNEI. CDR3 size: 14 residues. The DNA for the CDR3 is TGTGCCAGCAGTGAAGTCTGGAGCTCCTACGAGCAGTACTTC. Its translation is CASSEVWSSYEQYF.

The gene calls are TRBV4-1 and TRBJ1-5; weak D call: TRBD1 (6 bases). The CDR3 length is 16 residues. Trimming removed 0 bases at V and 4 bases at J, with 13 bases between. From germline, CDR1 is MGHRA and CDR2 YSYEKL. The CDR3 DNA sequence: TGCGCCAGCAGCCAAGAACTTTGGGACAAAAATCAGCCCCAGCATTTT. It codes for CASSQELWDKNQPQHF.

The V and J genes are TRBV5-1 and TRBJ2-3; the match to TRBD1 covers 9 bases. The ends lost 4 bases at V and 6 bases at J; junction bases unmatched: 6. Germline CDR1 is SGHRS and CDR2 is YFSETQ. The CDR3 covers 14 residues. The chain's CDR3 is CASSRGTGPDTQYF. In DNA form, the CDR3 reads TGCGCCAGCAGCCGTGGGACAGGGCCCGATACGCAGTATTTT.

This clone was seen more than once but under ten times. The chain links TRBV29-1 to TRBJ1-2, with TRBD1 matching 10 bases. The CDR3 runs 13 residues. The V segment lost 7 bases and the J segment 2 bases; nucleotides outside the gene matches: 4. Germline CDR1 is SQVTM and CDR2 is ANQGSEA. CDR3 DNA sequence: TGCAGCGATCGGGACAGGGGAAACTATGGCTACACCTTC. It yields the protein CSDRDRGNYGYTF.

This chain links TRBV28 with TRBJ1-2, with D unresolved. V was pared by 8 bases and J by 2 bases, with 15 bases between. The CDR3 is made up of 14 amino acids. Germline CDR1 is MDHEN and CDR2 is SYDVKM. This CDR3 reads CASGGQRFNYGYTF. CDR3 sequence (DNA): TGTGCCAGCGGAGGGCAGAGATTCAACTATGGCTACACCTTC.

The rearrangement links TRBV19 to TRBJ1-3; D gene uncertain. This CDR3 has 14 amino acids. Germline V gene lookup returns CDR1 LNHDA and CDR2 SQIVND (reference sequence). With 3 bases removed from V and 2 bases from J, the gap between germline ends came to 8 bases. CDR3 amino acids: CASSIGRTGNTIYF. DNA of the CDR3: TGTGCCAGTAGTATCGGGAGGACTGGAAACACCATATATTTT.

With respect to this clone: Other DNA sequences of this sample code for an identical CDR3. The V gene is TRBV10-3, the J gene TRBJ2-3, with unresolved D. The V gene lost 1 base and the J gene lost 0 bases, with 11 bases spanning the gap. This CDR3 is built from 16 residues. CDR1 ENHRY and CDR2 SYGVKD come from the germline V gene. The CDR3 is CAISEFRGTSTDTQYF. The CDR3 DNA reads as TGTGCCATCAGTGAGTTCCGCGGAACTAGCACAGATACGCAGTATTTT.

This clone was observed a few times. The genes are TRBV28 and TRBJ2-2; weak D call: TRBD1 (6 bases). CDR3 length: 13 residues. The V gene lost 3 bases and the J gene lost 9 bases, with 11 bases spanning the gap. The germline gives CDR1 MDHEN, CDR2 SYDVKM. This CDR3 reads CASSFQGHRELFF. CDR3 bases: TGTGCCAGCAGTTTCCAGGGACACCGGGAGCTGTTTTTT. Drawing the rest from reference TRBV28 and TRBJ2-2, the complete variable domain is DVKVTQSSRYLVKRTGEKVFLECVQDMDHENMFWYRQDPGLGLRLIYFSYDVKMKEKGDIPEGYSVSREKKERFSLILESASTNQTSMYLCASSFQGHRELFFGEGSRLTVL.

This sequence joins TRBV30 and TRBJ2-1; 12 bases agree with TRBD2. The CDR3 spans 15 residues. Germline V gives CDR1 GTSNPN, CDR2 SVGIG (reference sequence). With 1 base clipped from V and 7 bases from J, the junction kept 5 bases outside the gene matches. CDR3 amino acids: CAWSDRLAGVNEQFF. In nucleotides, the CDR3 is TGTGCCTGGAGTGATAGACTAGCGGGAGTGAATGAGCAGTTCTTC.

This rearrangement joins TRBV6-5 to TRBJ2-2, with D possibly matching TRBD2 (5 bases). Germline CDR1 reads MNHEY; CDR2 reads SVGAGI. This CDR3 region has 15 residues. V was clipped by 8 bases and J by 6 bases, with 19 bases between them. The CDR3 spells CASQSGKVLAGELFF. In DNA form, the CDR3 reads TGTGCCAGCCAATCGGGAAAGGTCCTTGCCGGGGAGCTGTTTTTT.

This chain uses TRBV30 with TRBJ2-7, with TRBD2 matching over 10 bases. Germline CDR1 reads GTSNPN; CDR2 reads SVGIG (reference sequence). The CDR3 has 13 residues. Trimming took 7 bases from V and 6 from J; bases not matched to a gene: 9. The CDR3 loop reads CAFSSGSLPEQYF. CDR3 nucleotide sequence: TGTGCCTTCTCTAGCGGGAGTCTTCCCGAGCAGTACTTC.

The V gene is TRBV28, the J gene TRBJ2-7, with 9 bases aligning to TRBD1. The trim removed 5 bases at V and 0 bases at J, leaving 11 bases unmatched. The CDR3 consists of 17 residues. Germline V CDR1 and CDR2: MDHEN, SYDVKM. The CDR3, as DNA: TGTGCCAGCAGTCCAAGGCCCGGACAGGGGAGCTCCTACGAGCAGTACTTC. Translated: CASSPRPGQGSSYEQYF.